This T cell receptor (beta chain) was observed in a study of T cell responses to AZD1222 COVID-19 vaccine. In the case of this clone: Within the sample, other DNA sequences also encode this same CDR3.

This CDR3 has 11 residues. V lost 4 bases to trimming and J lost 7 bases, with 8 bases between them. CDR1 and CDR2 (germline): SQVTM, ANQGSEA. TCRdb's copy holds only in-frame clones and misses some; the assay was immunoSEQ multiplex PCR. The sample includes over 85,000 clones, 88% of them seen just once. This chain connects TRBV29-1 to TRBJ2-1; D gene uncertain. Sequenced here: peripheral blood, sampled on day 0 of AZD1222 vaccination. The receptor was isolated from an adult in good health. The CDR3 DNA is TGCAGCGTTGGGGCCGGGAATGAGCAGTTCTTC. Encoded protein: CSVGAGNEQFF.